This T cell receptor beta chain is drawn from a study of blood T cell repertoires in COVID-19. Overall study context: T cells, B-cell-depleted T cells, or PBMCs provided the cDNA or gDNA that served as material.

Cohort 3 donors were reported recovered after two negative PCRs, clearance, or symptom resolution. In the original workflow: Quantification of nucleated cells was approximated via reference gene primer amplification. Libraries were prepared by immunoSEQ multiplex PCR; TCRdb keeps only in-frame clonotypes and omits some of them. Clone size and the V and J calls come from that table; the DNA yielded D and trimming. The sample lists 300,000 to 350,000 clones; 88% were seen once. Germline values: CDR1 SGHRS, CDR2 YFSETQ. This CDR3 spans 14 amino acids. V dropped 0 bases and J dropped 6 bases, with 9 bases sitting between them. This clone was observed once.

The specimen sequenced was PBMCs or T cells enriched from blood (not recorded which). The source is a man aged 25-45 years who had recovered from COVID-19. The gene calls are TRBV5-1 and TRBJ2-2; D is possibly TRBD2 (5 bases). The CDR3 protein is CASSLAVASGELFF. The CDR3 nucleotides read TGCGCCAGCAGCTTGGCGGTAGCGTCCGGGGAGCTGTTTTTT.